This TCR beta chain was identified in a study of post-analysis software for immune sequencing data. Study-wide points: Patients with multiple sclerosis recorded significantly lower normalized Chao1 diversity than controls, the study found. About 5 TRBV segments were more frequent in patients than controls; TRBV5-6, TRBV5-1 and TRBV20-1 belonged to this group.

The TCR beta cDNA libraries contained unique molecular identifiers. TCRdb passed the PCR reads through MiXCR, listing each CDR3 protein once. This sample has about 430,000 distinct CDR3 sequences, with over 30% found just once. Between the trimmed V and J ends, which lost 0 bases and 2 bases, there was a span of 11 bases. The CDR3 covers 16 residues. Germline CDR1 LNHNV, CDR2 YYDKDF (reference sequence). Remarks on this clonotype: The antigen is unknown.

V is TRBV15 and J is TRBJ2-1; a weak D match, TRBD2 (6 bases). Sequencing was done on a sample of blood. This TCR derives from a girl aged 2 to 10 with multiple sclerosis. This CDR3 reads CATSRDRGNPYNEQFF. In nucleotides, the CDR3 is TGTGCCACCAGCAGAGATCGGGGGAATCCCTACAATGAGCAGTTCTTC.